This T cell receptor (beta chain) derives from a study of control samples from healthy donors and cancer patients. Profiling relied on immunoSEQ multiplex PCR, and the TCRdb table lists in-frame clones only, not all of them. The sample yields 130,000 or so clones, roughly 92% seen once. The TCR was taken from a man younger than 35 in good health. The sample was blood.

CDR3 sequence: CASRFTGSDTQYF. The CDR3 nucleotides read TGTGCCAGCAGATTTACAGGGTCAGATACGCAGTATTTT. The chain couples TRBV7-2 to TRBJ2-3; possibly TRBD1 for D (6 bases). The germline gives CDR1 SGHTA, CDR2 FQGNSA. This CDR3 has 13 amino acids. The ends were cut back, 6 bases at V and 4 bases at J, with 11 bases in the middle.